Listed below are T cell receptor beta chains from one sample, sequenced in a study of blood T cell repertoires in COVID-19. Profiled with immunoSEQ multiplex PCR; TCRdb holds only in-frame clones, not every one. This sample yields 35,000 to 55,000 clones, of which more than 75% are seen a single time; approximately 4.7% belongs to the top ten. The sample taken for sequencing was peripheral blood. These receptor sequences come from a human donor in a cohort sampled during active COVID-19. Both conserved end residues are part of each CDR3. The D gene is left open where the match is weak. Not all rows give a size; the values are once, few, many and, for expanded clones, a class.

size	V	D	J	CDR3	DNA
NA	TRBV6-6	TRBD1	TRBJ2-7	CASSKGTDLRKQYF	TGTGCCAGCAGCAAGGGGACAGACCTACGAAAGCAGTACTTC
once	TRBV9	TRBD1	TRBJ1-2	CASSVAGQGARGYTF	TGTGCCAGCAGCGTAGCCGGACAGGGGGCGCGCGGCTACACCTTC
few	TRBV4-2	NA	TRBJ1-5	CASSQDGQGRSNQPQHF	TGTGCCAGCAGCCAAGATGGGCAGGGGCGAAGCAATCAGCCCCAGCATTTT
NA	TRBV9	NA	TRBJ1-1	CASSVGSGLNTEAFF	TGTGCCAGCAGCGTAGGATCAGGGTTGAACACTGAAGCTTTCTTT
few	TRBV19	TRBD1	TRBJ2-5	CASSSGQGEETQYF	TGTGCCAGTAGTTCGGGACAGGGAGAAGAGACCCAGTACTTC
NA	TRBV15	NA	TRBJ1-1	CATSRIENTEAFF	TGTGCCACCAGCAGAATAGAGAACACTGAAGCTTTCTTT
NA	TRBV5-1	NA	TRBJ2-7	CASSLEPGAPYEQYF	TGCGCCAGCAGCTTGGAGCCAGGGGCCCCCTACGAGCAGTACTTC
NA	TRBV28	TRBD1	TRBJ2-3	CASSDTLGQGEGDTQYF	TGTGCCAGCAGTGATACTTTAGGACAGGGGGAAGGAGATACGCAGTATTTT
NA	TRBV9	NA	TRBJ2-3	CASSQGLGRGTQYF	TGTGCCAGCAGCCAGGGACTGGGACGGGGTACGCAGTATTTT
NA	TRBV7-2	TRBD1	TRBJ1-6	CASSLGQGRDSPLHF	TGTGCCAGCAGCTTAGGACAGGGGAGGGATTCACCCCTCCACTTT
NA	TRBV5-6	NA	TRBJ2-7	CASSMGPEQYF	TGTGCCAGCAGCATGGGGCCCGAGCAGTACTTC
NA	TRBV30	NA	TRBJ2-2	CAWIRPSKGLNTGELFF	TGTGCCTGGATACGACCATCTAAAGGACTGAACACCGGGGAGCTGTTTTTT
NA	TRBV21-1	NA	TRBJ2-3	CASSLPLAGGPTDTQYF	TGTGCCAGCAGCCTCCCCCTAGCGGGAGGGCCAACAGATACGCAGTATTTT
NA	TRBV19	NA	TRBJ2-5	CASSKMGAYQETQYF	TGTGCCAGTAGTAAGATGGGCGCATACCAAGAGACCCAGTACTTC
NA	TRBV3-1/TRBV3-2	NA	TRBJ2-7	CASSQSNYEQYF	TGTGCCAGCAGCCAAAGCAACTACGAGCAGTACTTC
NA	TRBV27	NA	TRBJ2-7	CASRAWRDYEQYF	TGTGCCAGCAGAGCGTGGAGGGACTACGAGCAGTACTTC
NA	TRBV7-9	TRBD1	TRBJ2-1	CASSYVTGGEQFF	TGTGCCAGCAGCTATGTAACAGGGGGTGAGCAGTTCTTC
NA	TRBV29-1	NA	TRBJ1-3	CSYKRGGRNTIYF	TGCAGCTACAAGCGGGGGGGCCGAAACACCATATATTTT
NA	TRBV2	NA	TRBJ2-2	CASSEYPNTGELFF	TGTGCCAGCAGTGAATATCCGAACACCGGGGAGCTGTTTTTT
NA	TRBV7-9	NA	TRBJ1-1	CASSLGGGWGEAFF	TGTGCCAGCAGCTTGGGAGGGGGTTGGGGTGAAGCTTTCTTT
NA	TRBV11-2	TRBD2	TRBJ2-1	CASSLDPFSGSWYNEQFF	TGTGCCAGCAGCTTAGATCCCTTTAGCGGGAGCTGGTACAATGAGCAGTTCTTC
NA	TRBV4-2	TRBD2	TRBJ2-1	CASNRPGAGGYNEQFF	TGTGCCAGCAACCGCCCCGGGGCGGGAGGCTACAATGAGCAGTTCTTC
NA	TRBV7-8	TRBD2	TRBJ2-3	CASSLGTGGPTSTDTQYF	TGTGCCAGCAGCTTAGGTACGGGAGGGCCTACTAGCACAGATACGCAGTATTTT
NA	TRBV25-1	NA	TRBJ1-1	CASSTIGVEAFF	TGTGCCAGCAGCACTATAGGGGTGGAAGCTTTCTTT
NA	TRBV2	TRBD1	TRBJ1-5	CASNPTGGVSNQPQHF	TGTGCCAGCAATCCGACAGGGGGAGTAAGCAATCAGCCCCAGCATTTT
NA	TRBV28	NA	TRBJ2-2	CASSFGGMTGELFF	TGTGCCAGCAGTTTTGGCGGGATGACCGGGGAGCTGTTTTTT
once	TRBV10-1	NA	TRBJ1-6	CASSMSGESPLHF	TGCGCCAGCAGTATGTCAGGGGAGTCACCCCTCCACTTT
NA	TRBV5-1	TRBD1	TRBJ2-1	CASSHGTGGNEQFF	TGCGCCAGCAGCCACGGGACAGGGGGGAATGAGCAGTTCTTC
NA	TRBV27	TRBD2	TRBJ2-7	CASSAGTSGYEQYF	TGTGCCAGCAGTGCCGGGACTAGCGGTTACGAGCAGTACTTC
NA	TRBV30	NA	TRBJ2-7	CAWSVPLRGHYEQYF	TGTGCCTGGAGTGTACCGCTCAGGGGACACTACGAGCAGTACTTC
NA	TRBV7-3	TRBD1	TRBJ2-4	CASSLDRVDIQYF	TGTGCCAGCAGCCTAGACAGGGTGGACATTCAGTACTTC
NA	TRBV2	TRBD1	TRBJ2-7	CASSEGTGGRYEQYF	TGTGCCAGCAGTGAAGGGACAGGGGGCAGGTACGAGCAGTACTTC
few	TRBV12-2	NA	TRBJ2-4	CASRLWGEYF	TGTGCAAGTCGCTTATGGGGGGAGTACTTC
NA	TRBV6-5	NA	TRBJ1-6	CASRRDNLHSPLHF	TGTGCCAGCCGCAGGGACAATCTTCATTCACCCCTCCACTTT
NA	TRBV7-9	NA	TRBJ2-2	CASRRKGESTGELFF	TGTGCCAGCAGACGTAAGGGGGAGAGCACCGGGGAGCTGTTTTTT
NA	TRBV7-9	NA	TRBJ2-5	CASSLTVGEETQYF	TGTGCCAGCAGCTTAACAGTAGGTGAAGAGACCCAGTACTTC
few	TRBV20-1	NA	TRBJ2-1	CSGSGGSYNEQFF	TGCAGTGGTAGTGGAGGCTCCTACAATGAGCAGTTCTTC
NA	TRBV7-9	NA	TRBJ2-2	CASSFPREATGELFF	TGTGCCAGCAGCTTCCCCAGGGAGGCCACCGGGGAGCTGTTTTTT
NA	TRBV3-1/TRBV3-2	TRBD2	TRBJ2-5	CASSGTTRETQYF	TGTGCCAGCAGCGGGACTACCCGGGAGACCCAGTACTTC
NA	TRBV6-5	NA	TRBJ2-1	CASSYGTLNEQFF	TGTGCCAGCAGTTACGGGACTCTCAATGAGCAGTTCTTC
few	TRBV25-1	TRBD1	TRBJ2-6	CASSPPTGVPSGANVLTF	TGTGCCAGCAGTCCCCCCACAGGGGTGCCCTCTGGGGCCAACGTCCTGACTTTC
NA	TRBV5-1	NA	TRBJ2-7	CASSFRRSAEEQYF	TGCGCCAGCAGCTTTCGGCGGAGCGCGGAGGAGCAGTACTTC
NA	TRBV6-5	NA	TRBJ2-5	CASSSPKRRETQYF	TGTGCCAGCAGTTCCCCCAAACGTCGGGAGACCCAGTACTTC
once	TRBV13	TRBD2	TRBJ2-6	CASSPLWTSGRSTGANVLTF	TGTGCCAGCAGCCCCCTATGGACTAGCGGGAGAAGTACTGGGGCCAACGTCCTGACTTTC
NA	TRBV11-1	TRBD1	TRBJ2-2	CASSLGDRASGELFF	TGTGCCAGCAGCTTGGGGGACAGGGCGAGCGGGGAGCTGTTTTTT
NA	TRBV6-5	NA	TRBJ2-1	CASSLGPPSRQFF	TGTGCCAGCAGCCTGGGGCCCCCCAGTCGGCAGTTCTTC
NA	TRBV28	TRBD2	TRBJ2-7	CASSLRGLATPYEQYF	TGTGCCAGCAGTCTCCGGGGACTAGCGACCCCCTACGAGCAGTACTTC
once	TRBV11-2	NA	TRBJ2-2	CASSPWTSSNTGELFF	TGTGCCAGCAGCCCATGGACATCATCGAACACCGGGGAGCTGTTTTTT
NA	TRBV10-3	NA	TRBJ2-7	CAISPLGARGTYEQYF	TGTGCCATCAGCCCATTGGGGGCGCGGGGGACCTACGAGCAGTACTTC
few	TRBV6-5	NA	TRBJ1-2	CASSYAGYGYTF	TGTGCCAGCAGTTACGCAGGGTATGGCTACACCTTC
NA	TRBV9	NA	TRBJ2-5	CASSVTPRFPGEGETQYF	TGTGCCAGCAGCGTAACCCCTCGGTTTCCAGGGGAAGGAGAGACCCAGTACTTC
NA	TRBV7-2	TRBD2	TRBJ2-5	CASSSGLAGGKYF	TGTGCCAGCAGCTCGGGACTAGCGGGAGGGAAGTACTTC
NA	TRBV6-6	NA	TRBJ2-1	CASRERTTYNEQFF	TGTGCCAGCAGGGAGAGAACTACCTACAATGAGCAGTTCTTC
NA	TRBV7-3	TRBD1	TRBJ1-1	CASSSIPGTGGADTEAFF	TGTGCCAGCAGCTCCATACCCGGGACAGGGGGCGCAGACACTGAAGCTTTCTTT